This T cell receptor beta chain was sequenced during a study of CD8+ T cells in alopecia areata. Sequencing used cDNA as its template, made by extracting RNA and reverse transcribing it. Assay: immunoSEQ multiplex PCR; the TCRdb copy retains only in-frame clones and omits some. The repertoire has about 150,000 clones, about three fifths of them found once; the top ten carry about 4.5%. CDR1 is ENHRY, CDR2 SYGVKD, per germline. Between the trimmed V and J ends, which lost 4 bases and 5 bases, there was a span of 17 bases. The CDR3 is 15 amino acids. The sequenced sample consisted of CD4+ T cells sorted from blood. This chain connects TRBV10-3 to TRBJ1-1; D unresolved. This TCR was sampled from a human donor in good health. In DNA, the CDR3 is TGTGCCATCAGTGCTGGGGAGACGGGGAAGACTGAAGCTTTCTTT. This encodes CAISAGETGKTEAFF.